This record looks at one T cell receptor (beta chain) sequence and its context. This clonotype occurred a few times. The clone's antigen remains unknown. No much larger clone exists at a distance of one base, and base qualities are not known. The data were obtained in a study of human T cells and chemical hapten exposure (dated by TCRdb to the early 2020s). Some background on the complete study: For sensitization, 2% DPC in acetone was applied to an approximately 2 cm by approximately 2 cm area of upper inner arm skin. Blood for TCR sequencing was provided by twenty-nine alopecia patients at one to four time points (pre-sensitization, 2, 6 and 24 weeks). Blood samples were taken from patients before sensitization (week 0) and at 2, 6 and about 24 weeks after DPC sensitization. Peripheral blood TCR repertoire changes were tracked in vivo in alopecia patients during primary and secondary sensitization to the hapten diphenylcyclopropenone (DPC). Weekly therapeutic DPC doses were additionally applied to the scalp of patients throughout the roughly 23-week study period. Alopecia areata with under or over 50% scalp involvement, alopecia totalis and alopecia universalis were represented in the patient cohort, which was mostly female. The libraries were sequenced as a pool, and the TCR yield per sample differed mostly because of small variations in library volumes within the pool. Patch testing was performed on the upper back with Finn chambers containing 0.01% DPC, and the patch tests were scored after 6 days according to International Contact Dermatitis Research Group standards. The investigation overall reported the following: A positive correlation was found between the number of PT1 expanded TCRs and patch test score, with significance reached at thresholds 8, 16 and 32 but not 4. Significantly more large CDR3 similarity clusters were formed by expanded TCRs than by pre-sensitization or healthy control sets, consistent with antigen-driven responses. DPC sensitization did not change the number of TCRs with a frequency above 1 in 1000, and there was no evidence of changes in global repertoire structure. All patients had alopecia, a presumed autoimmune disease, so their immune response might differ from that of healthy individuals. After repeated subsampling, the strength of the expansion versus patch-test correlation and the threshold at which it became significant changed.

From its cysteine to its phenylalanine, the CDR3 spans 19 amino acids. The CDR3 DNA has 57 bases and is translated from base 1. V is reduced by 7 bases and J by 0 bases, leaving a spacing of 27 bases between them. CDR1 and CDR2 are read off the germline V gene as MNHNS and SASEGT. The time point label here, explained by the study, means: patch test 1, 2 weeks after DPC sensitization. The sample's treatment or condition label, in plain terms: therapeutic diphenylcyclopropenone sensitization with weekly scalp DPC. At each patch-test visit, blood was drawn before the patch test was applied. Patients were considered eligible if aged 18 to 70, diagnosed with alopecia and deemed suitable for DPC therapy, and patients were excluded if pregnant. Total RNA was extracted from unfractionated whole blood collected in Tempus Blood RNA tubes. Preparation of the library involved RACE. TCRdb shows the sequencer as NextSeq 500. During library preparation, unique molecular identifiers were attached to individual cDNA molecules so that TCRs could be counted in a quantitative, reproducible way. For every blood RNA sample, sequencing covered both the TCR alpha and TCR beta chains. Under the source paper's analysis protocol: Samples had a median of roughly 98,000 TCRs, with a range from 23,224 to 690,600. V, J and CDR3 annotation of the TCR reads was carried out using the Decombinator software suite. For PS versus PT1 abundance plots, all samples were subsampled to the same number of TCRs (28,000). TCRs were defined as expanded if absent before sensitization and observed at least eight times at the 2-week time point. Through fastp at Q25 and MiXCR, TCRdb rebuilt clones from the public reads, retaining in-frame beta chains. Each CDR3 protein gets just one entry, which takes the most common genes and DNA from the rows behind it. Here the V and J calls rest on TCRdb's processing, not on the authors' analysis. The sample table holds about 340,000 distinct CDR3 sequences, of which about 7% were seen once. Jointly, the top ten make up 7.5% to 9% of the sample.

In this chain, TRBV6-1 is recombined with TRBJ1-1, and possibly TRBD1, on 5 matching bases. The starting material was whole blood, obtained in connection with sensitization to the hapten diphenylcyclopropenone (DPC). The origin of this receptor is a woman aged 18-29 years with alopecia areata. Some clones in this sample may be carry-over from other donors' samples. The nucleotide sequence is given as TGTGCCAGCACCGCACCAACAGGAGCCCTTAGTGGCATGAACACTGAAGCTTTCTTT. Translated, it reads CASTAPTGALSGMNTEAFF.